The 27 T cell receptor beta chains below all came from one sample that was sequenced in a study of shared clonotypes between healthy human individuals. The method was immunoSEQ multiplex PCR; TCRdb's version includes in-frame clones alone and lacks a portion of them. The profile covers about 480,000 clones, with about three quarters appearing a single time and roughly an eighth taken by the ten largest. Material for sequencing was PBMCs. These receptors were collected from a woman between 40 and 50 years old in good health. Some clones in this sample may be carry-over from other donors' samples.

The V and J genes are TRBV5-1 and TRBJ1-2; 12 bases align to TRBD1. The CDR3 extends over 14 amino acids. The germline CDR1 and CDR2 sequences are SGHRS and YFSETQ. V lost 7 bases and J lost 4; bases outside the gene matches: 5. CDR3 sequence: CASAVGQGAYGYTF. In DNA form, the CDR3 reads TGCGCCAGCGCAGTGGGACAGGGGGCCTATGGCTACACCTTC. Supplemented by reference TRBV5-1 and TRBJ1-2, the full variable domain reads KAGVTQTPRYLIKTRGQQVTLSCSPISGHRSVSWYQQTPGQGLQFLFEYFSETQRNKGNFPGRFSGRQFSNSRSEMNVSTLELGDSALYLCASAVGQGAYGYTFGSGTRLTVV.

This clone was found a few times. This sequence joins TRBV7-3 and TRBJ2-5; 9 bases are a match to TRBD2. Unmatched junction bases numbered 8, after V lost 5 bases and J lost 1 base. Germline CDR1 reads SGHTA; CDR2 reads FQGTGA. This CDR3 is built from 16 residues. The CDR3 region is CASSHGGGRAQETQYF. As DNA, the CDR3 is TGTGCCAGCAGCCACGGCGGCGGGAGGGCCCAAGAGACCCAGTACTTC.

The V and J genes are TRBV5-1 and TRBJ2-5; D is unresolved. This CDR3 comprises 13 residues. Per the germline V gene, CDR1 is SGHRS and CDR2 is YFSETQ. Trimming left V 4 bases short and J 5 bases short, with 12 bases between. CDR3 DNA sequence: TGCGCCAGCAGCCCCGGATACTCCGAGACCCAGTACTTC. This codes for CASSPGYSETQYF. Full variable domain (remainder filled in from reference TRBV5-1 and TRBJ2-5): KAGVTQTPRYLIKTRGQQVTLSCSPISGHRSVSWYQQTPGQGLQFLFEYFSETQRNKGNFPGRFSGRQFSNSRSEMNVSTLELGDSALYLCASSPGYSETQYFGPGTRLLVL.

In this sample, this clone turned up a few times. The chain is built from TRBV19 and TRBJ1-1; TRBD1 might be the D (5 bases). The CDR3 runs 13 residues. Germline CDR1 is LNHDA and CDR2 is SQIVND (reference sequence). Trimming cost V 2 bases and J 7 bases, with 11 bases left between them. CDR3 DNA: TGTGCCAGTAGTATACGGGGGAGTGATGAAGCTTTCTTT. Translation: CASSIRGSDEAFF.

The J gene is TRBJ2-2, the V gene TRBV10-3, with TRBD2 matching 14 bases. The germline V gene has CDR1 ENHRY and CDR2 SYGVKD. The CDR3 has 14 amino acids. The ends lost 10 bases at V and 3 bases at J; junction bases unmatched: 1. CDR3: CATGLAGDTGELFF. CDR3 in DNA: TGTGCCACGGGACTAGCGGGAGACACCGGGGAGCTGTTTTTT.

This chain joins TRBV7-9 and TRBJ2-6, with D possibly called TRBD1 or TRBD2 (7 bases each). V was cut by 5 bases and J by 2 bases, with 10 bases left in between. The CDR3 sequence is 15 residues long. The V gene's germline CDR1 is SEHNR and CDR2 FQNEAQ (reference sequence). CDR3 coding DNA: TGTGCCAGCAGCCAGGGGGGGGCTGGGGCCAACGTCCTGACTTTC. Its protein product is CASSQGGAGANVLTF.

The rearrangement links TRBV2 to TRBJ2-3, with TRBD2 matching over 9 bases. J lost 4 bases, V lost 7 bases, and 6 bases had no gene match. This CDR3 is 14 amino acids long. CDR1 and CDR2 from the germline V gene are SNHLY and FYNNEI. The CDR3 DNA sequence: TGTGCCAGCACCCCGCGGGAGGGGGCAGATACGCAGTATTTT. This codes for CASTPREGADTQYF.

Here the CDR3 reads CASSLGQGRYEQYF. The DNA for the CDR3 is TGTGCCAGCAGCTTGGGACAGGGGAGGTACGAGCAGTACTTC. The genes are TRBV5-6 and TRBJ2-7; 8 nucleotides align to TRBD1. Germline values: CDR1 SGHDT, CDR2 YYEEEE. The CDR3 loop spans 14 amino acids. Trimming at V came to 0 bases and at J to 4 bases, leaving 3 bases not matched to a gene.

This clone was counted once. The chain joins TRBV4-1 to TRBJ2-1, with 7 nucleotides matching TRBD2. CDR1 is MGHRA, CDR2 YSYEKL, per germline. With V trimmed by 0 bases and J by 9 bases, 20 bases remained unmatched. This CDR3 spans 19 amino acids. CDR3 in DNA: TGCGCCAGCAGCCAAGACCCCCTCAGGCGGGAGAGCAGAGGGAGTGAGCAGTTCTTC. Translated, it gives CASSQDPLRRESRGSEQFF.

J is TRBJ2-7 and V is TRBV18; a possible D gene is TRBD1 (5 bases). CDR3 length equals 14 residues. CDR1 KGHSH and CDR2 LQKENI come from the germline V gene. V lost 3 bases, J lost 0 bases, and 9 bases lay in between. This CDR3 is CASSPMTDSYEQYF. CDR3 sequence (DNA): TGTGCCAGCTCACCGATGACAGACTCCTACGAGCAGTACTTC. The variable domain in full, completed from reference TRBV18 and TRBJ2-7, reads NAGVMQNPRHLVRRRGQEARLRCSPMKGHSHVYWYRQLPEEGLKFMVYLQKENIIDESGMPKERFSAEFPKEGPSILRIQQVVRGDSAAYFCASSPMTDSYEQYFGPGTRLTVT.

This clone occurred once. This chain links TRBV18 with TRBJ1-3; D is undetermined. V gave up 5 bases and J gave up 0 bases, with 11 bases separating them. Germline-derived CDR1 and CDR2 are KGHSH and LQKENI. This CDR3 comprises 15 residues. Here the CDR3 reads CASSADGYSGNTIYF. The CDR3, as DNA: TGTGCCAGCTCAGCGGACGGGTACTCTGGAAACACCATATATTTT.

V is TRBV4-3 and J is TRBJ2-7; 10 bases map to TRBD2. Germline CDR1 and CDR2: LGHNA and YSLEER. J lost 3 bases, V lost 3 bases, and 5 bases had no gene match. The length of the CDR3 is 15 residues. Written as DNA, the CDR3 is TGCGCCAGCAGCCAGGAAGCGGGAGGGGACTACGAGCAGTACTTC. It translates to CASSQEAGGDYEQYF.

This chain uses TRBV4-2 with TRBJ1-2; D unclear. This CDR3 has 13 residues. Trimming took off 5 bases at V and 4 bases at J, with 11 bases between the two ends. Germline V lookup: CDR1 LGHNA, CDR2 YNFKEQ. The CDR3 loop reads CASSLVPLYGYTF. The CDR3 coding sequence is TGTGCCAGCAGCTTGGTACCCCTCTATGGCTACACCTTC.

The rearrangement uses TRBV27 and TRBJ2-5, with 9 nucleotides matching TRBD1. The ends lost 7 bases at V and 6 bases at J; junction bases unmatched: 9. The CDR3 totals 14 residues. Germline V CDR1 and CDR2: MNHEY, SMNVEV (reference sequence). The CDR3 is CASKPGQGRKTQYF. As DNA, the CDR3 is TGTGCCAGCAAACCGGGACAGGGAAGGAAGACCCAGTACTTC.

This clone occurred a few times. This chain connects TRBV4-3 to TRBJ1-1; TRBD1 might be the D (5 bases). In germline, CDR1 is LGHNA, CDR2 YSLEER. Trimming took off 1 base at V and 5 bases at J, with 14 bases between the two ends. The CDR3 covers 15 residues. The CDR3 protein is CASSQGVAGRTEAFF. The CDR3 coding sequence is TGCGCCAGCAGCCAAGGAGTGGCAGGGAGGACTGAAGCTTTCTTT.

This clone was detected once. The V call is TRBV19, the J call TRBJ1-5, with no clear D. Per germline, CDR1 LNHDA and CDR2 SQIVND (reference sequence). V shed 4 bases and J shed 0 bases, with 10 bases lying between them. The CDR3 has 15 amino acids. Here the CDR3 DNA reads TGTGCCAGTAGTAAGGCTAGGCATAGCAATCAGCCCCAGCATTTT. Translated: CASSKARHSNQPQHF.

This chain connects TRBV10-2 to TRBJ2-7, with D possibly being TRBD2 (6 bases). V lost 6 bases and J lost 1, with 13 bases in between. CDR1 WSHSY and CDR2 SAAADI come from the germline V gene. The CDR3 loop spans 14 amino acids. In nucleotides, the CDR3 is TGCGCCAGCAGGGAGGGTGACAGTTCCTACGAGCAGTACTTC. This codes for CASREGDSSYEQYF.

The chain joins TRBV5-1 to TRBJ2-5, with no clear D. The CDR3 consists of 13 residues. With 2 bases removed from V and 1 base from J, the gap between germline ends came to 6 bases. CDR1 is SGHRS, CDR2 YFSETQ, per germline. The CDR3 DNA follows: TGCGCCAGCAGCTTCTACAGCCAAGAGACCCAGTACTTC. It translates to CASSFYSQETQYF.

This clone came up once. The rearrangement links TRBV7-9 to TRBJ2-7; no clear D. Germline CDR1 reads SEHNR; CDR2 reads FQNEAQ (reference sequence). Trimming shortened V by 1 base and J by 1 base, and 14 bases separated the two germline ends. CDR3 length equals 16 residues. The CDR3 DNA reads as TGTGCCAGCAGCTTAGGTTGGGGTCCCACGTCCTACGAGCAGTACTTC. Translated: CASSLGWGPTSYEQYF.

The V and J genes are TRBV4-2 and TRBJ1-5, with 8 positions matching TRBD1. CDR3 size: 16 residues. Germline V gene lookup returns CDR1 LGHNA and CDR2 YNFKEQ. With V trimmed by 0 bases and J by 5 bases, 6 bases remained unmatched. The CDR3 here is CASSQEHSGQDQPQHF. As DNA, the CDR3 is TGTGCCAGCAGCCAAGAACATTCGGGACAGGATCAGCCCCAGCATTTT.

This chain joins TRBV27 and TRBJ2-5, with D perhaps matching TRBD1 (5 bases). This CDR3 region has 13 residues. Trimming cost V 2 bases and J 7 bases, with 11 bases left between them. The germline gives CDR1 MNHEY, CDR2 SMNVEV (reference sequence). CDR3 in DNA: TGTGCCAGCAGTTTAGCAGGGATGGGGACCCAGTACTTC. Amino acids: CASSLAGMGTQYF.

CDR3 coding DNA: TGTGCCAGCAGTAGGGATTTTAATTCACCCCTCCACTTT. It specifies CASSRDFNSPLHF. The V gene is TRBV6-6, the J gene TRBJ1-6; no firm D call. The CDR3 is 13 residues long. Germline V gene data show CDR1 as MNHNY and CDR2 as SVGAGI (reference sequence). V shed 5 bases and J shed 6 bases, with 8 bases lying between them.

The chain uses TRBV6-6 and TRBJ2-7; D remains unclear. Germline values: CDR1 MNHNY, CDR2 SVGAGI (reference sequence). The CDR3 loop spans 13 amino acids. Between the trimmed V and J ends, which lost 0 bases and 3 bases, there was a span of 6 bases. The DNA of the CDR3 is TGTGCCAGCAGTTACTCGGAGAACTACGAGCAGTACTTC. The encoded protein is CASSYSENYEQYF.

This rearrangement joins TRBV7-9 to TRBJ1-2; TRBD1 might be the D (5 bases). CDR3 size: 13 residues. V lost 5 bases to trimming and J lost 5 bases, with 12 bases between them. Germline V CDR1 and CDR2: SEHNR, FQNEAQ (reference sequence). CDR3 DNA sequence: TGTGCCAGCAGCGTTGAGGGGTTGTATGGCTACACCTTC. Amino acid sequence: CASSVEGLYGYTF.

This chain links TRBV18 with TRBJ2-1, with 7 bases fitting TRBD1. V trimming: 2 bases; J trimming: 6 bases; junction bases outside the gene matches: 10. This CDR3 contains 16 residues. In germline, CDR1 is KGHSH, CDR2 LQKENI. The CDR3 spells CASSPFSNRGVNEQFF. The CDR3 nucleotides are TGTGCCAGCTCACCATTTAGTAACAGGGGTGTCAATGAGCAGTTCTTC. Filled out from reference TRBV18 and TRBJ2-1, the complete variable domain reads NAGVMQNPRHLVRRRGQEARLRCSPMKGHSHVYWYRQLPEEGLKFMVYLQKENIIDESGMPKERFSAEFPKEGPSILRIQQVVRGDSAAYFCASSPFSNRGVNEQFFGPGTRLTVL.

The chain combines TRBV30 with TRBJ1-1; D remains unclear. V was pared by 4 bases and J by 9 bases, with 15 bases between. Germline CDR1 and CDR2: GTSNPN and SVGIG (reference sequence). There are 12 residues in the CDR3. This chain's CDR3 is CAWMSLTKKAFF. The CDR3 DNA sequence: TGTGCCTGGATGAGTCTCACCAAGAAAGCTTTCTTT.

This clone showed up just a few times. The V call is TRBV6-1, the J call TRBJ1-5; D gene unclear. Trimming shortened V by 5 bases and J by 3 bases, and 5 bases separated the two germline ends. The CDR3 loop spans 12 amino acids. Germline lookup yields CDR1 MNHNS and CDR2 SASEGT. In DNA form, the CDR3 reads TGTGCCAGCAGTCCAGACAATCAGCCCCAGCATTTT. Amino acids: CASSPDNQPQHF.